The T cell receptor (beta chain) under discussion was sequenced for a study of blood T cells in healthy people across ages. The study, taken as a whole, reports: Per million T cells, TCR beta diversity dropped about linearly as age rose. Relative to aged donors, long-lived donors carried more naive CD4+ cells and displayed higher diversity.

This clonotype was counted between two and nine times. Its target is unknown. The junction differs from germline at one of its ends, possibly a read error. It was with a sample-barcoded 5' primer and a J-beta primer mix that a second PCR of roughly 7 to 12 cycles was run. Every single cDNA molecule received a tag from a template-switch adaptor with 12 random nucleotides. Each CDR3 protein is one row after TCRdb ran MiXCR on the 5' RACE reads. The sample yields approximately 2,000,000 distinct CDR3 sequences, around 40% seen once. It was roughly 10 milliliters of peripheral blood that were drawn from each donor. This CDR3 spans 13 amino acids. CDR1 and CDR2 (germline): DFQATT, SNEGSKA (reference sequence).

This TCR was recovered from a human donor in good health. V and J are TRBV20-1 and TRBJ2-5; tentative D call: TRBD2 (5 bases). The sample comprised blood. In DNA form, the CDR3 reads TGCAGCGCTAATGGTGGGAGACAAGAGACCCAGTACTTC. The encoded protein is CSANGGRQETQYF.